A selection of T cell receptor beta chains follows, all from one sample in a study of blood T cell repertoires in COVID-19. TCRdb keeps only in-frame clones here, not all; method: immunoSEQ multiplex PCR. The data hold fewer than 130,000 clones, with around nine tenths observed a single time. Sequencing input: peripheral blood. Receptors originate from a woman between 50 and 59 years old with acute or convalescent COVID-19. CDR3s include the opening cysteine and the closing phenylalanine or tryptophan. D genes are given only for firm matches.

CDR3 protein: CSVDGMMGQGTDTQYF
J gene: TRBJ2-3
V gene: TRBV29-1
D gene: TRBD1

CDR3 protein: CASSIQSGDYEQYF
J gene: TRBJ2-7
V gene: TRBV19
D gene: TRBD2

CDR3 protein: CASSIIQGSYGYTF
J gene: TRBJ1-2
V gene: TRBV19
D gene: TRBD1

CDR3 protein: CASSRTAVQPQHF
J gene: TRBJ1-5
V gene: TRBV6-5
D gene: .

CDR3 protein: CASSPSTQAKNIQYF
J gene: TRBJ2-4
V gene: TRBV28
D gene: .

CDR3 protein: CASSPGTAQEAFF
J gene: TRBJ1-1
V gene: TRBV5-1
D gene: TRBD1

CDR3 protein: CASTRSRERTEAFF
J gene: TRBJ1-1
V gene: TRBV19
D gene: .

CDR3 protein: CASSTGLREAFF
J gene: TRBJ1-1
V gene: TRBV6-5
D gene: .

CDR3 protein: CASSRGGYSNQPQHF
J gene: TRBJ1-5
V gene: TRBV27
D gene: .

CDR3 protein: CASSLPTISLHQETQYF
J gene: TRBJ2-5
V gene: TRBV7-2
D gene: .

CDR3 protein: CASSPSGGQEEKLFF
J gene: TRBJ1-4
V gene: TRBV5-1
D gene: TRBD1

CDR3 protein: CASRGQGSEKLFF
J gene: TRBJ1-4
V gene: TRBV11-2
D gene: .

CDR3 protein: CASSRQGSNTGELFF
J gene: TRBJ2-2
V gene: TRBV6-5
D gene: TRBD1

CDR3 protein: CASSPSLRQGAGIMRYF
J gene: TRBJ2-7
V gene: TRBV27
D gene: TRBD1

CDR3 protein: CASSQELSTQYF
J gene: TRBJ2-3
V gene: TRBV14
D gene: .

CDR3 protein: CASSEALLPADF
J gene: TRBJ2-7
V gene: TRBV2
D gene: .